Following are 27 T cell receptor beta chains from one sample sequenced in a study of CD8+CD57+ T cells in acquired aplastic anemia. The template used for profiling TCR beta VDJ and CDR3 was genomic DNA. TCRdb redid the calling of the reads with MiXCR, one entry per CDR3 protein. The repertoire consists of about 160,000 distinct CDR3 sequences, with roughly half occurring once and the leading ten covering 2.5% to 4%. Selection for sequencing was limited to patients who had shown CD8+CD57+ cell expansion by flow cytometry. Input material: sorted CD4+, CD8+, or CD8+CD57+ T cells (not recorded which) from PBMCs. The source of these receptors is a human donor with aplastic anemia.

CDR3 region: CATGRADTEAFF. The CDR3 DNA follows: TGTGCCACCGGGCGTGCGGACACTGAAGCTTTCTTT. This chain connects TRBV19 to TRBJ1-1; D remains ambiguous. The CDR3 length is 12 residues. Per germline, CDR1 LNHDA and CDR2 SQIVND (reference sequence). Trimming took off 10 bases at V and 3 bases at J, with 12 bases between the two ends.

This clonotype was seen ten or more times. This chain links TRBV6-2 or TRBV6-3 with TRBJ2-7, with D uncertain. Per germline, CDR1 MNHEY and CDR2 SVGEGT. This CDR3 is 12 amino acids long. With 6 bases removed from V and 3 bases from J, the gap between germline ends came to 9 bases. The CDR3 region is CASSHANYEQYV. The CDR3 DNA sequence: TGTGCCAGCAGCCACGCCAACTACGAGCAGTACGTC.

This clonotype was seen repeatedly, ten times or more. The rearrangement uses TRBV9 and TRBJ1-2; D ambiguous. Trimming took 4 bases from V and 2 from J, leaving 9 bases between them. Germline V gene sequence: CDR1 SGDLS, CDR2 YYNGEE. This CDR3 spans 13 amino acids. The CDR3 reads CASSFQENYGYTF. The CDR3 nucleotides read TGTGCCAGCAGCTTTCAGGAAAACTATGGCTACACCTTC.

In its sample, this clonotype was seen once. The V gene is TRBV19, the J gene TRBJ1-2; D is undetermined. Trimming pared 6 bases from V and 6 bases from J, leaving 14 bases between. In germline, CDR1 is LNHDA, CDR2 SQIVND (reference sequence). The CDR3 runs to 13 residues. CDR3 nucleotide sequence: TGTGCCAGTAGGTCCGGGTTGGAGAATGGCTACACCTTC. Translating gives CASRSGLENGYTF.

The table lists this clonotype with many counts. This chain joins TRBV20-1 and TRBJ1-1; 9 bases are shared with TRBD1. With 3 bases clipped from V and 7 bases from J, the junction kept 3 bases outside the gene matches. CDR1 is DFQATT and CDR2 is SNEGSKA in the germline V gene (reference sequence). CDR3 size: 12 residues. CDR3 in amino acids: CSASRGQGEAFF. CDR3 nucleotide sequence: TGCAGTGCTAGCAGGGGACAGGGTGAAGCTTTCTTT.

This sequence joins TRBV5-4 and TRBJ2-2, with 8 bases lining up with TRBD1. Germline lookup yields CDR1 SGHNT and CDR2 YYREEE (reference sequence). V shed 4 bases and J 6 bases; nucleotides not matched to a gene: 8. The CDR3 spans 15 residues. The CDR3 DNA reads TGTGCCAGCAGCCGACGGACAGGGCACGCCGGGGAGCTGTTTTTT. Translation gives CASSRRTGHAGELFF.

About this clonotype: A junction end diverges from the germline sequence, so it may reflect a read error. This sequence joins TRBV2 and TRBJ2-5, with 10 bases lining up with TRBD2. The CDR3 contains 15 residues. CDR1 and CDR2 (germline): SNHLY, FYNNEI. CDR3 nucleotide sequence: TGTGCCATCAGTCCAGCGGGGGGGCCCCGAGAGACCCAGTACTTC. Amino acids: CAISPAGGPRETQYF. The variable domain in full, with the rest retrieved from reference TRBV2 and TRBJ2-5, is EPEVTQTPSHQVTQMGQEVILRCVPISNHLYFYWYRQILGQKVEFLVSFYNNEISEKSEIFDDQFSVERPDGSNFTLKIRSTKLEDSAMYFCAISPAGGPRETQYFGPGTRLLVL.

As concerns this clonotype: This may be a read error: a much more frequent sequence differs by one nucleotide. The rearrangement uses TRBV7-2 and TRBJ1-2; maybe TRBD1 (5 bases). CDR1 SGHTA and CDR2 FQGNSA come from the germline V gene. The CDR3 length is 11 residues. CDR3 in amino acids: CASSRDYGYAF. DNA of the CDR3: TGTGCCAGCAGCCGGGACTATGGCTACGCCTTC.

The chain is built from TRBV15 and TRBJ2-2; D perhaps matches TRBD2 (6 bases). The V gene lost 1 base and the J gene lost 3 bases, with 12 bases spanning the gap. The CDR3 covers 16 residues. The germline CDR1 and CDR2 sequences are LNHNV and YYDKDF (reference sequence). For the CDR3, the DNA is TGTGCCACCAGCAGAGGGAGCGGGTCGTACACCGGGGAGCTGTTTTTT. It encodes CATSRGSGSYTGELFF.

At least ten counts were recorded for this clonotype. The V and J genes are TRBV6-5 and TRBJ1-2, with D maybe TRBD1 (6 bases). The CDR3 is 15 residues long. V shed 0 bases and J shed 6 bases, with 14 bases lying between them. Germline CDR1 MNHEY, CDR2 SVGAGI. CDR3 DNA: TGTGCCAGCAGTTACTCCGGGTCAGGGGAAAATGGCTACACCTTC. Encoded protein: CASSYSGSGENGYTF.

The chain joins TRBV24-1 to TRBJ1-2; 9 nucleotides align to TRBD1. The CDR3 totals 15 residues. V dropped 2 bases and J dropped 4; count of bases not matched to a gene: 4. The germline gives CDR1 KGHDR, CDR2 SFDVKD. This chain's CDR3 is CATSDYRGPTYGYTF. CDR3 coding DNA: TGTGCCACCAGTGATTACAGGGGGCCGACCTATGGCTACACCTTC.

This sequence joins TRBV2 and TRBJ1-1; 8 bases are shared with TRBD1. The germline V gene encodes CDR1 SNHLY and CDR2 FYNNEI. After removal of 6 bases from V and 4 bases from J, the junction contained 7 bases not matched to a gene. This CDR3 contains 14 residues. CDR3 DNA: TGTGCCAGCAGGCAAACAGGGGGGGGCACTGAAGCTTTCTTT. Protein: CASRQTGGGTEAFF.

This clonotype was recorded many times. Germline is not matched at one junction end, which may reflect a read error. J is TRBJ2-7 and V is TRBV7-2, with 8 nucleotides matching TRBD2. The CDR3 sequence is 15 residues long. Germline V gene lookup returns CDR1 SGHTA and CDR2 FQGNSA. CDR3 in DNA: TGTGCCAGCAGCATAGCGGGGCCCTTCTCCTACGAGCAGTACTTC. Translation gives CASSIAGPFSYEQYF.

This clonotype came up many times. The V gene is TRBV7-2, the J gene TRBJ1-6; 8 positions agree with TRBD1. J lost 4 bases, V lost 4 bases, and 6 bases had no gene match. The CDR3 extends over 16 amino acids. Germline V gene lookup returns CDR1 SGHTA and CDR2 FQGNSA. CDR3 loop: CASSSFWTGYNSPLHF. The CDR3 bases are TGTGCCAGCAGCTCCTTCTGGACAGGGTATAATTCACCCCTCCACTTT.

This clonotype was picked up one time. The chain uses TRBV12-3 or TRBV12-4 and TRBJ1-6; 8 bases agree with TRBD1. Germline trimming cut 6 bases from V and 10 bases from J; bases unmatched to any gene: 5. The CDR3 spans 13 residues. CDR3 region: CASRGQGGSPLHF. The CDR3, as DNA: TGTGCCAGCAGAGGACAGGGCGGCTCACCCCTCCACTTT.

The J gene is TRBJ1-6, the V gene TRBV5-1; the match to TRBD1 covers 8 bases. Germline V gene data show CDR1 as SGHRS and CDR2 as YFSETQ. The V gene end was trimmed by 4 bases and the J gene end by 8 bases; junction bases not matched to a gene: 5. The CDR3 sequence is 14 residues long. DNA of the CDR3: TGCGCCAGCAGCGGGGGACAGGATTATTCACCCCTCCACTTT. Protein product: CASSGGQDYSPLHF.

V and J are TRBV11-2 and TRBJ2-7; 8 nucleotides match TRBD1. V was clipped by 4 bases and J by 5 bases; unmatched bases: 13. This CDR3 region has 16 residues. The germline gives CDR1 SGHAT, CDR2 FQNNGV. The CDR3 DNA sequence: TGTGCCAGCAGCTCGTTGCGGGTGGACAGGGCCAACGAGCAGTACTTC. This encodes CASSSLRVDRANEQYF.

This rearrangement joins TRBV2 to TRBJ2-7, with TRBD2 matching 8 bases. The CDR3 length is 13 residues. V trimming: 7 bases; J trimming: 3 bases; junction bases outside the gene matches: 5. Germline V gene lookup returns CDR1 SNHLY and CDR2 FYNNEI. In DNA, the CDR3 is TGTGCCAGCATCCCGGGGGGGGTCTACGAGCAGTACTTC. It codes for CASIPGGVYEQYF.

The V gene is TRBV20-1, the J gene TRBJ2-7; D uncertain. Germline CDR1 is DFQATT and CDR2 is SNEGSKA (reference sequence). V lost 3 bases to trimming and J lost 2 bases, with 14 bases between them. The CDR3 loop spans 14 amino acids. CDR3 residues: CSARAWGRTYEQYF. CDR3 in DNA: TGCAGTGCTAGGGCGTGGGGTCGGACCTACGAGCAGTACTTC.

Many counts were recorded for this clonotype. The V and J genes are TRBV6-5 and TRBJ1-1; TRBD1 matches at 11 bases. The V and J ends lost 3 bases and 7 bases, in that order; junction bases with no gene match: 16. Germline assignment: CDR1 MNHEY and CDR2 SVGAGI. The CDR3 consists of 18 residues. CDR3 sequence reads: CASSYQGGGQGGRIEAFF. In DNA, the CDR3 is TGTGCCAGCAGTTATCAGGGAGGGGGACAGGGGGGTAGGATTGAAGCTTTCTTT.

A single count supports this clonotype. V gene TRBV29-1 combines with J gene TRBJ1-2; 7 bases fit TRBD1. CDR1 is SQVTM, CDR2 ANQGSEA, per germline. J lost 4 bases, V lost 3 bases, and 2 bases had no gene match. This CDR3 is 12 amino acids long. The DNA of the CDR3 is TGCAGCGTTGACGGACAGGCCTATGGCTACACCTTC. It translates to CSVDGQAYGYTF. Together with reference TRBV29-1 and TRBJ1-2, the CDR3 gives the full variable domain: SAVISQKPSRDICQRGTSLTIQCQVDSQVTMMFWYRQQPGQSLTLIATANQGSEATYESGFVIDKFPISRPNLTFSTLTVSNMSPEDSSIYLCSVDGQAYGYTFGSGTRLTVV.

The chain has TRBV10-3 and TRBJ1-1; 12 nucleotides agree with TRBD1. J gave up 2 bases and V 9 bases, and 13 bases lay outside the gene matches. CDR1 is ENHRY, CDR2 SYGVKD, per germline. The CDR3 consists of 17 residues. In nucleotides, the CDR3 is TGTGCCATGATTGGGGACAGGGGGCCCATTTCTAACACTGAAGCTTTCTTT. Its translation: CAMIGDRGPISNTEAFF.

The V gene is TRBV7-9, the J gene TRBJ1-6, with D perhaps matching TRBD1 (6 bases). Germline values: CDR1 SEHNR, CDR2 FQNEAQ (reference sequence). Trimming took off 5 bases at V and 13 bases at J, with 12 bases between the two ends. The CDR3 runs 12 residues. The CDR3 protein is CASSREGGPLHF. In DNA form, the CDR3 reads TGTGCCAGCAGCCGAGAGGGGGGTCCCCTCCACTTT.

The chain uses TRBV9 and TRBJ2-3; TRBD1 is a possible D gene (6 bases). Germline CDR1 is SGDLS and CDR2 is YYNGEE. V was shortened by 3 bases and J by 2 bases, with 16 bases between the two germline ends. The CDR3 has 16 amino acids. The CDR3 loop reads CASSATGTYSTDTQYF. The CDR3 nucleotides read TGTGCCAGCAGCGCCACCGGGACATATTCCACAGATACGCAGTATTTT. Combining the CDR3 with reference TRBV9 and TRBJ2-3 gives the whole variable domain DSGVTQTPKHLITATGQRVTLRCSPRSGDLSVYWYQQSLDQGLQFLIQYYNGEERAKGNILERFSAQQFPDLHSELNLSSLELGDSALYFCASSATGTYSTDTQYFGPGTRLTVL.

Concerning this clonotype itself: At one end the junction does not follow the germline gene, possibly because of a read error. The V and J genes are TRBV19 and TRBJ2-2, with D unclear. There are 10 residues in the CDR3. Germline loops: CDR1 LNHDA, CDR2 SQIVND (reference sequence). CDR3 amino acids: CASNTGELFF. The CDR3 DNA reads TGTGCCAGTAACACAGGGGAGCTGTTTTTT.

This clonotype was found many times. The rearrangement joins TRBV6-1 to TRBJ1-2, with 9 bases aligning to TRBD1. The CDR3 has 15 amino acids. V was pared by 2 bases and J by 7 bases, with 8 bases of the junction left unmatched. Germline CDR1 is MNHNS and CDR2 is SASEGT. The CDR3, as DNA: TGTGCCAGCAGTGAACCTGCTACAGGGGGCAGTGGCTACACCTTC. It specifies CASSEPATGGSGYTF.

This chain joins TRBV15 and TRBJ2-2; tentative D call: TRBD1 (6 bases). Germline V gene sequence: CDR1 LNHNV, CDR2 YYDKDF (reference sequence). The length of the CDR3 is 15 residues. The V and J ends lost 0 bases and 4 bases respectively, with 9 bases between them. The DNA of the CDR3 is TGTGCCACCAGCAGAGAATTACAGGGCACCGGGGAGCTGTTTTTT. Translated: CATSRELQGTGELFF.